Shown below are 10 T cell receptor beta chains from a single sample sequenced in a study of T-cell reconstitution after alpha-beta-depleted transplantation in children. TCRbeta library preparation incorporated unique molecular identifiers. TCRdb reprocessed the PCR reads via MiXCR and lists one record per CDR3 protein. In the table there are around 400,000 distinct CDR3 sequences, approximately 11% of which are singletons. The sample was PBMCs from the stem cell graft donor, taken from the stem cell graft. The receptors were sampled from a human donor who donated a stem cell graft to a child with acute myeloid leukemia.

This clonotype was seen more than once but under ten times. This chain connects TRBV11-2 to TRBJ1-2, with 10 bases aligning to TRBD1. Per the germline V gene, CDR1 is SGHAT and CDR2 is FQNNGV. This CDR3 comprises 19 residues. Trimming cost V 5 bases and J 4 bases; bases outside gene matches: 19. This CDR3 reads CASSAGYGTGAPSIYGYTF. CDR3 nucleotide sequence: TGTGCCAGCAGCGCAGGATATGGGACAGGGGCACCTTCTATCTATGGCTACACCTTC.

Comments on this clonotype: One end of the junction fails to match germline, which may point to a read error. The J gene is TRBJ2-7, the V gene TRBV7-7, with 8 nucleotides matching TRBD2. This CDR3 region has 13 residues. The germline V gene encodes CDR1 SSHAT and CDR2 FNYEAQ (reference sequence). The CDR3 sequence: CASSLVAGGEQYF. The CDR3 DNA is TGTGCTAGCAGCTTAGTTGCGGGAGGTGAGCAGTACTTC.

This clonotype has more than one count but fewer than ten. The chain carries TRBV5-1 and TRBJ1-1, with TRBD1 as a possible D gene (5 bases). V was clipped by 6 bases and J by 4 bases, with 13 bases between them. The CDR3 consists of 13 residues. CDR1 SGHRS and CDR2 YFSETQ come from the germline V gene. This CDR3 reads CASNRDGGTEAFF. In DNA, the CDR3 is TGCGCCAGCAACCGGGACGGGGGCACTGAAGCTTTCTTT.

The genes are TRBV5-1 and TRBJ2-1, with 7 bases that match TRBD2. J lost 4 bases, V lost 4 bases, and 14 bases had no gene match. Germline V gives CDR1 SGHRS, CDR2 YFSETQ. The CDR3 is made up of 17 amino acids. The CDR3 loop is CASSPGTLAKLYNEQFF. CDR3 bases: TGCGCCAGCAGCCCGGGCACACTAGCGAAGTTATACAATGAGCAGTTCTTC.

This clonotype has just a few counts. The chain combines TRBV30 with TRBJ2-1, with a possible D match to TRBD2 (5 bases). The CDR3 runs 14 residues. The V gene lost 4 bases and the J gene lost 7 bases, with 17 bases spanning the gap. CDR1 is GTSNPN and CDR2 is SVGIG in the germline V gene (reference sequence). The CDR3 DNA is TGTGCCTGGAAAGGTTCGTGGCGCGGGAATGAGCAGTTCTTC. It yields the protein CAWKGSWRGNEQFF.

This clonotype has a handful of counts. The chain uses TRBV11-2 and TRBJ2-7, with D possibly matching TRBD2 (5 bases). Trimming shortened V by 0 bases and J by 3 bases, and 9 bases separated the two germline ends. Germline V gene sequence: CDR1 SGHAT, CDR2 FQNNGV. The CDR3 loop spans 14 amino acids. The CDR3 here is CASSLDVGNYEQYF. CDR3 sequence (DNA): TGTGCCAGCAGCTTAGATGTCGGGAACTACGAGCAGTACTTC.

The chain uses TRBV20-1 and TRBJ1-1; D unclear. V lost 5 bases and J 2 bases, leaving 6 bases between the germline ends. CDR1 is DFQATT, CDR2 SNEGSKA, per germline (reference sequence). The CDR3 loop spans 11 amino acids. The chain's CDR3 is CSAPQNTEAFF. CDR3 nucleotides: TGCAGTGCTCCCCAAAACACTGAAGCTTTCTTT.

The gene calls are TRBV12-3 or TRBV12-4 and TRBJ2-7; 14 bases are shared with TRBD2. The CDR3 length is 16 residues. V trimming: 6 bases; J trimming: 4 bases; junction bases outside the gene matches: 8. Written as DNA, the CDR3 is TGTGCCAGCAGGATGGGACTAGCGGGAGCCGGGTACGAGCAGTACTTC. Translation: CASRMGLAGAGYEQYF.

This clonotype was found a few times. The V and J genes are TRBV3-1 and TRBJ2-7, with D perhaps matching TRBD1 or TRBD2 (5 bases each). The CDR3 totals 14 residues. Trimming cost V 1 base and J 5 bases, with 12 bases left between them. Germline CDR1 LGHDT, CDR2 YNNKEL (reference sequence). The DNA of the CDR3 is TGTGCCAGCAGCCAAGTAGGAAGGGGACACGAGCAGTACTTC. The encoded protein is CASSQVGRGHEQYF.

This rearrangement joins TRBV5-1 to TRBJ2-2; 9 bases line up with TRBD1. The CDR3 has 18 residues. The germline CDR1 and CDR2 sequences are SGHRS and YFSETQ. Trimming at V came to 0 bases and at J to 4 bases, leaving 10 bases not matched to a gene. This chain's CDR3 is CASSLAGGGTGITGELFF. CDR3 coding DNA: TGCGCCAGCAGCTTGGCCGGAGGGGGGACAGGGATCACCGGGGAGCTGTTTTTT.